What follows describes a single T cell receptor (beta chain). These data belong to a study of cytomegalovirus exposure and HLA in healthy donors. Per germline, CDR1 SQVTM and CDR2 ANQGSEA. The CDR3 length is 13 residues. The V and J ends lost 2 bases and 4 bases, in that order; junction bases with no gene match: 2. Amplification used 60 Vbeta primers and 13 Jbeta primers. Assay used: immunoSEQ multiplex PCR; TCRdb lists only in-frame clones, some missing. The sample has roughly 150,000 clones, more than 75% seen once. Material: PBMCs. The TCR sequence derives from a woman between 18 and 29 years old in good health and CMV-seronegative. This rearrangement joins TRBV29-1 to TRBJ2-1; 7 bases fit TRBD2. The CDR3 region has the DNA TGCAGCGTTGAACGGGGGGAATACAATGAGCAGTTCTTC. Its translation is CSVERGEYNEQFF.